This is a list of T cell receptor beta chains from one sample in a study of blood T cells in healthy people across ages. TCRdb reprocessed the 5' RACE reads via MiXCR and lists one record per CDR3 protein. Counted here are under 950,000 distinct CDR3 sequences, 20% to 25% occurring once; the ten biggest clones make up around a fifth. Sequenced: blood. The receptors shown here come from a man aged 65 to 79 in good health. Each CDR3 is given with its conserved first and last residue. Each record gives: clone size, J gene, D gene, V gene, CDR3 length, CDR3 protein, CDR3 DNA. The D gene is left open where the match is weak. Clone sizes are given selectively: once, few, many, or a class where the clone is expanded.

clone size: -
J gene: TRBJ1-1
D gene: TRBD1
V gene: TRBV20-1
CDR3 length: 14
CDR3 protein: CSATATGDNTEAFF
CDR3 DNA: TGCAGTGCCACCGCGACAGGGGATAACACTGAAGCTTTCTTT

clone size: -
J gene: TRBJ2-5
D gene: -
V gene: TRBV20-1
CDR3 length: 15
CDR3 protein: CSARPAGRIKETQYF
CDR3 DNA: TGCAGTGCTAGACCGGCCGGACGGATTAAAGAGACCCAGTACTTC

clone size: -
J gene: TRBJ1-4
D gene: -
V gene: TRBV3-1
CDR3 length: 17
CDR3 protein: CASSRGRGAPTNEKLFF
CDR3 DNA: TGTGCCAGCAGCCGGGGAAGGGGGGCGCCAACTAATGAAAAACTGTTTTTT

clone size: -
J gene: TRBJ1-1
D gene: -
V gene: TRBV12-3/TRBV12-4
CDR3 length: 12
CDR3 protein: CASTDSPREAFF
CDR3 DNA: TGTGCCAGCACTGACAGTCCCAGAGAAGCTTTCTTT

clone size: -
J gene: TRBJ2-5
D gene: -
V gene: TRBV19
CDR3 length: 14
CDR3 protein: CASSPYLGGETQYF
CDR3 DNA: TGTGCCAGTAGTCCCTACTTAGGGGGGGAGACCCAGTACTTC

clone size: -
J gene: TRBJ1-2
D gene: TRBD1
V gene: TRBV20-1
CDR3 length: 12
CDR3 protein: CSARRGRDGYTF
CDR3 DNA: TGCAGTGCTAGAAGGGGGCGCGATGGCTACACCTTC

clone size: few
J gene: TRBJ1-1
D gene: -
V gene: TRBV7-9
CDR3 length: 16
CDR3 protein: CASSLARVPRNTEAFF
CDR3 DNA: TGTGCCAGCAGCTTAGCCAGGGTCCCCCGGAACACTGAAGCTTTCTTT

clone size: -
J gene: TRBJ2-1
D gene: TRBD1
V gene: TRBV12-3/TRBV12-4
CDR3 length: 15
CDR3 protein: CASRPFGTGSNEQFF
CDR3 DNA: TGTGCCAGCAGACCCTTCGGGACAGGGTCCAATGAGCAGTTCTTC

clone size: few
J gene: TRBJ1-2
D gene: -
V gene: TRBV10-3
CDR3 length: 16
CDR3 protein: CAISVNRDTVDYGYTF
CDR3 DNA: TGTGCCATCAGTGTCAACCGGGATACCGTGGACTATGGCTACACCTTC

clone size: -
J gene: TRBJ2-5
D gene: -
V gene: TRBV12-3/TRBV12-4
CDR3 length: 14
CDR3 protein: CASSLGREQETQYF
CDR3 DNA: TGTGCCAGCAGTTTGGGCAGGGAGCAAGAGACCCAGTACTTC

clone size: -
J gene: TRBJ2-1
D gene: -
V gene: TRBV3-1
CDR3 length: 12
CDR3 protein: CASSQVNYGQFF
CDR3 DNA: TGTGCCAGCAGCCAAGTGAACTATGGGCAGTTCTTC

clone size: few
J gene: TRBJ2-3
D gene: TRBD2
V gene: TRBV27
CDR3 length: 14
CDR3 protein: CASGFSGRTDTQYF
CDR3 DNA: TGTGCCAGCGGATTTAGCGGGAGGACAGATACGCAGTATTTT

clone size: few
J gene: TRBJ2-1
D gene: TRBD2
V gene: TRBV20-1
CDR3 length: 14
CDR3 protein: CSAPGGAGYNEQFF
CDR3 DNA: TGCAGTGCCCCCGGGGGGGCAGGCTACAATGAGCAGTTCTTC

clone size: few
J gene: TRBJ1-4
D gene: -
V gene: TRBV12-3/TRBV12-4
CDR3 length: 15
CDR3 protein: CASSWQAGINEKLFF
CDR3 DNA: TGTGCCAGCAGTTGGCAGGCCGGGATTAATGAAAAACTGTTTTTT

clone size: -
J gene: TRBJ2-1
D gene: -
V gene: TRBV11-3
CDR3 length: 15
CDR3 protein: CACSLDADLYNEQFF
CDR3 DNA: TGTGCCTGCAGCTTAGACGCAGATCTCTACAATGAGCAGTTCTTC

clone size: -
J gene: TRBJ2-1
D gene: TRBD1
V gene: TRBV7-7
CDR3 length: 15
CDR3 protein: CASSQLRTGVDEQFF
CDR3 DNA: TGTGCCAGCAGCCAGCTTAGGACAGGGGTAGATGAGCAGTTCTTC

clone size: many
J gene: TRBJ2-4
D gene: TRBD1
V gene: TRBV28
CDR3 length: 15
CDR3 protein: CASSLPGTGKNIQYF
CDR3 DNA: TGTGCCAGCAGCCTTCCGGGGACAGGCAAAAACATTCAGTACTTC

clone size: -
J gene: TRBJ2-1
D gene: TRBD2
V gene: TRBV25-1
CDR3 length: 15
CDR3 protein: CASTTLGLAGNEQFF
CDR3 DNA: TGTGCCAGCACTACCTTGGGGCTAGCGGGCAATGAGCAGTTCTTC

clone size: -
J gene: TRBJ1-1
D gene: -
V gene: TRBV29-1
CDR3 length: 13
CDR3 protein: CSPTGPTNTEAFF
CDR3 DNA: TGCAGCCCTACGGGGCCAACGAACACTGAAGCTTTCTTT

clone size: -
J gene: TRBJ2-3
D gene: -
V gene: TRBV29-1
CDR3 length: 11
CDR3 protein: CNVDGGRTQYF
CDR3 DNA: TGCAACGTTGATGGCGGTCGAACGCAGTATTTT

clone size: -
J gene: TRBJ2-7
D gene: -
V gene: TRBV2
CDR3 length: 14
CDR3 protein: CASSDGVFPYEQYF
CDR3 DNA: TGTGCCAGCAGTGATGGGGTATTCCCCTACGAGCAGTACTTC

clone size: -
J gene: TRBJ1-2
D gene: -
V gene: TRBV7-9
CDR3 length: 13
CDR3 protein: CATISARVYGYTF
CDR3 DNA: TGTGCCACCATCTCGGCAAGGGTCTATGGCTACACCTTC

clone size: few
J gene: TRBJ2-3
D gene: TRBD2
V gene: TRBV20-1
CDR3 length: 15
CDR3 protein: CSARESRAGADTQYF
CDR3 DNA: TGCAGTGCTAGAGAGTCCCGGGCGGGAGCAGATACGCAGTATTTT

clone size: many
J gene: TRBJ2-1
D gene: -
V gene: TRBV10-3
CDR3 length: 14
CDR3 protein: CAISGDTVYNEQFF
CDR3 DNA: TGTGCCATCAGCGGGGACACTGTCTACAATGAGCAGTTCTTC

clone size: few
J gene: TRBJ2-4
D gene: TRBD1
V gene: TRBV9
CDR3 length: 15
CDR3 protein: CASSFRTGGSDIQYF
CDR3 DNA: TGTGCCAGCAGCTTCCGGACAGGGGGCTCGGACATTCAGTACTTC

clone size: few
J gene: TRBJ1-2
D gene: -
V gene: TRBV7-2
CDR3 length: 15
CDR3 protein: CASSLDSRGGYGYTF
CDR3 DNA: TGTGCCAGCAGCTTAGATTCTCGAGGGGGCTATGGCTACACCTTC

clone size: few
J gene: TRBJ1-1
D gene: -
V gene: TRBV12-3/TRBV12-4
CDR3 length: 14
CDR3 protein: CASSLAGWGAEAFF
CDR3 DNA: TGTGCCAGCAGTTTAGCCGGCTGGGGGGCTGAAGCTTTCTTT

clone size: -
J gene: TRBJ2-7
D gene: -
V gene: TRBV11-2
CDR3 length: 16
CDR3 protein: CASSTLRGPNSYEQYF
CDR3 DNA: TGTGCCAGCAGCACTCTAAGGGGCCCGAACTCCTACGAGCAGTACTTC

clone size: many
J gene: TRBJ1-5
D gene: -
V gene: TRBV6-5
CDR3 length: 14
CDR3 protein: CASSPSRFNQPQHF
CDR3 DNA: TGTGCCAGCAGCCCGAGTCGGTTCAATCAGCCCCAGCATTTT

clone size: -
J gene: TRBJ2-1
D gene: -
V gene: TRBV19
CDR3 length: 15
CDR3 protein: CASSISGARHNEQFF
CDR3 DNA: TGTGCCAGTAGTATCTCGGGAGCCCGACACAATGAGCAGTTCTTC

clone size: -
J gene: TRBJ1-5
D gene: -
V gene: TRBV6-5
CDR3 length: 14
CDR3 protein: CASSSRRPNQPQHF
CDR3 DNA: TGTGCCAGCAGTAGCAGGAGACCCAATCAGCCCCAGCATTTT

clone size: few
J gene: TRBJ2-7
D gene: TRBD2
V gene: TRBV10-2
CDR3 length: 11
CDR3 protein: CASSDLAGADF
CDR3 DNA: TGCGCCAGCAGTGATCTAGCGGGGGCCGACTTC

clone size: few
J gene: TRBJ2-1
D gene: TRBD1
V gene: TRBV20-1
CDR3 length: 15
CDR3 protein: CSEAPRDREYNEQFF
CDR3 DNA: TGCAGTGAGGCCCCCCGGGACAGGGAATACAATGAGCAGTTCTTC